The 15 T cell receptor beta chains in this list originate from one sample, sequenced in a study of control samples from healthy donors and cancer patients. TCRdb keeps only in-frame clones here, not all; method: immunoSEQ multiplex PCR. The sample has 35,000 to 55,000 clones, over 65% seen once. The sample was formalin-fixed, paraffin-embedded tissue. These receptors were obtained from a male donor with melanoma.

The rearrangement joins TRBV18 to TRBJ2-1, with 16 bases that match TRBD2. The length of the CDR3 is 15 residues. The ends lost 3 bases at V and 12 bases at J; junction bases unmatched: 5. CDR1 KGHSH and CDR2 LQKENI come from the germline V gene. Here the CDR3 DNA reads TGTGCCAGCTCACCGGGGACTAGCGGGAGGGCCGGGCAGTTCTTC. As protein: CASSPGTSGRAGQFF.

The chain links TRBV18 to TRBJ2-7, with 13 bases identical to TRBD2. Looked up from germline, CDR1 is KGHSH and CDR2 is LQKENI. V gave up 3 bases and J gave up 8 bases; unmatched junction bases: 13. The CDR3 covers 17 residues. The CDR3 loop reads CASSPYSGGLAGEQQYF. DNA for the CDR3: TGTGCCAGCTCACCGTACTCTGGAGGACTAGCGGGAGAACAGCAGTACTTC.

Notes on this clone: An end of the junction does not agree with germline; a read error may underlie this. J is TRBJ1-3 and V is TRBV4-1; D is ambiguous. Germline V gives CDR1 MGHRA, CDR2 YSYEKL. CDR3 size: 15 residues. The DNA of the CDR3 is TGCACCAGCAGCCAAGAACCGGTCTCTGGAAACACCATATATTTT. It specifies CTSSQEPVSGNTIYF.

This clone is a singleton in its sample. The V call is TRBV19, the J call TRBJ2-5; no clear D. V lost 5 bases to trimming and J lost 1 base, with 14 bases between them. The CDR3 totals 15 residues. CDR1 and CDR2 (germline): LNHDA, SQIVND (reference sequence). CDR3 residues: CASSSNYLPQETQYF. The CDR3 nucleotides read TGTGCCAGTAGTTCTAACTACCTTCCCCAAGAGACCCAGTACTTC.

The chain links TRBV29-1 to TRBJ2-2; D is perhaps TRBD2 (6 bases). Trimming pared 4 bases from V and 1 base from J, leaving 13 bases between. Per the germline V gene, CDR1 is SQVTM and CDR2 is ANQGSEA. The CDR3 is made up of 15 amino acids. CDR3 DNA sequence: TGCAGCGTTGGTCTAGCGCCCGTGAACACCGGGGAGCTGTTTTTT. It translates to CSVGLAPVNTGELFF.

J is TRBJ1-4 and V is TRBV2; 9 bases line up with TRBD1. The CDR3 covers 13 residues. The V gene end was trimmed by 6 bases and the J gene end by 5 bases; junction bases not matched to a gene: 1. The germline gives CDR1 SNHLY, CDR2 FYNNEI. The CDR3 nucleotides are TGTGCCAGCAGGGGACAGGGCAATGAAAAACTGTTTTTT. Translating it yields CASRGQGNEKLFF.

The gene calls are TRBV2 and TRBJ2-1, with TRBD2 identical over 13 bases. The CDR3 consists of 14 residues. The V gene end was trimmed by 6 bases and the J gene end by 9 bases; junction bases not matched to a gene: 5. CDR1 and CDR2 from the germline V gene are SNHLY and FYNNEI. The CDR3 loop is CASSPGLAGVEQFF. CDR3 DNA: TGTGCCAGCAGCCCAGGACTAGCGGGAGTTGAGCAGTTCTTC.

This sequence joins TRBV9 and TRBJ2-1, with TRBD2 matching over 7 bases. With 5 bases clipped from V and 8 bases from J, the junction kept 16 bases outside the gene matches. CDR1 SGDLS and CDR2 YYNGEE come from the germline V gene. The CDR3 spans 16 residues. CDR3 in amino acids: CASSGEGGYIGDEQFF. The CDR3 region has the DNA TGTGCCAGCAGTGGGGAGGGCGGGTATATCGGGGATGAGCAGTTCTTC.

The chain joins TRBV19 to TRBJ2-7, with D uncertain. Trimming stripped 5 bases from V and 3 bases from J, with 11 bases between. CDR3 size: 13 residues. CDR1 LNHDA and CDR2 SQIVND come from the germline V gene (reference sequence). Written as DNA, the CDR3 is TGTGCCAGTAGTGGAGCCCCACTCTACGAGCAGTACTTC. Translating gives CASSGAPLYEQYF. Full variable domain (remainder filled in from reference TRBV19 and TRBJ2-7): DGGITQSPKYLFRKEGQNVTLSCEQNLNHDAMYWYRQDPGQGLRLIYYSQIVNDFQKGDIAEGYSVSREKKESFPLTVTSAQKNPTAFYLCASSGAPLYEQYFGPGTRLTVT.

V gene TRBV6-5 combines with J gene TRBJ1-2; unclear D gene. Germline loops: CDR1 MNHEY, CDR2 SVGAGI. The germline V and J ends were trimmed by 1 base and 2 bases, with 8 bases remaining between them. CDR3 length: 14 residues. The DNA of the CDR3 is TGTGCCAGCAGTTACTTTGGACTAAACTATGGCTACACCTTC. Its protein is CASSYFGLNYGYTF.

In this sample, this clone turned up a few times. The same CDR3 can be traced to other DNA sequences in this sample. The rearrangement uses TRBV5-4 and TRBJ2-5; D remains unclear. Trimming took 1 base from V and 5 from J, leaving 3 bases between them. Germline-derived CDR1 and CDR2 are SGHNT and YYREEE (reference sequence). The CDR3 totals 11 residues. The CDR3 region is CASSLRETQYF. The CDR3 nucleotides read TGTGCCAGCAGCTTGAGGGAGACCCAGTACTTC.

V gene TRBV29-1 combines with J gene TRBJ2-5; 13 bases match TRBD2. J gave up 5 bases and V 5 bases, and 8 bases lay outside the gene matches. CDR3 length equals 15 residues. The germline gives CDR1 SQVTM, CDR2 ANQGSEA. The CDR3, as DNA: TGCAGCGTTACTCGGACTAGCGGGAGTTGGGAGACCCAGTACTTC. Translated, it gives CSVTRTSGSWETQYF.

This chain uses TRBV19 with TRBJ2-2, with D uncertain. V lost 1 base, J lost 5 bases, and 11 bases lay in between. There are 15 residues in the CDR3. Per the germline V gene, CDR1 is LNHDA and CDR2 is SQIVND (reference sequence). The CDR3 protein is CASSIVVSATGELFF. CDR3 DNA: TGTGCCAGTAGTATAGTGGTCAGCGCTACCGGGGAGCTGTTTTTT.

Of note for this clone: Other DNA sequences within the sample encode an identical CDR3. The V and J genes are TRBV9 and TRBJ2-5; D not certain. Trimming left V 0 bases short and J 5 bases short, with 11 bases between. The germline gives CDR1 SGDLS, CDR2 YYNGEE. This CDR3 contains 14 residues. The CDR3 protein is CASSVGMAGETQYF. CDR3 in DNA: TGTGCCAGCAGCGTAGGAATGGCAGGCGAGACCCAGTACTTC.

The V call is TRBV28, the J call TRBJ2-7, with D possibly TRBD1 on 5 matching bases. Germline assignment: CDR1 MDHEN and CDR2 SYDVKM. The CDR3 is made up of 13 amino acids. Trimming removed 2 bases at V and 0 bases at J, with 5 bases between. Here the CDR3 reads CASSLDSSYEQYF. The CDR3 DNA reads TGTGCCAGCAGTTTAGACAGCTCCTACGAGCAGTACTTC.